This TCR beta chain was captured in a study of T cell responses to AZD1222 COVID-19 vaccine. At the level of the study: The analysis combined second doses at about 4 or about 12 weeks.

General study findings and limits: An increase in Spike-specific TCR breadth and depth was observed after two AZD1222 doses. Clonal diversity was possibly underestimated; the donors were predominantly white British and more often female. Within unmutated variant regions lay the reported targets of nearly half of spike-specific TCRs.

This clone occurred once. Its cognate antigen is unknown. This table comes from immunoSEQ multiplex PCR, and its TCRdb copy is limited to in-frame clones, with some not included. The sample has approximately 80,000 clones, about nine tenths seen once; the top ten hold roughly a quarter. This CDR3 comprises 14 residues. The ends were cut back, 5 bases at V and 0 bases at J, with 11 bases in the middle. The germline V gene encodes CDR1 SGHKS and CDR2 YYEKEE (reference sequence). The clonotype comes from an adult in good health. The sample here was peripheral blood, taken on day 0 of AZD1222 vaccination. The chain uses TRBV5-5 and TRBJ1-2; tentative D call: TRBD1 (6 bases). CDR3 coding DNA: TGTGCCAGCAGATCTGGACAGACTAACTATGGCTACACCTTC. Amino acids: CASRSGQTNYGYTF.